The source of this T cell receptor beta chain is a study of blood T cell repertoires in COVID-19. Turning to the study itself: Collection of acute and convalescent COVID-19 samples took place in the United States, Italy and Spain. Sources were T cells, B-cell-depleted T cells, or PBMCs; the material itself was cDNA or gDNA.

In Seattle, patients joined the study during active infection and were tracked longitudinally. Original processing methods: Estimation of nucleated cell counts relied on the amplification of reference gene primers. Here immunoSEQ multiplex PCR was the method, and the copy in TCRdb shows in-frame clones only, minus some. V and J calls and clone size are those listed in that table; D and trimming were worked out from the DNA. Of around 310,000 clones in the sample, around 91% are singletons; the top ten hold around 0.98%. The germline V gene has CDR1 SGHRS and CDR2 YFSETQ. Trimming took 4 bases from V and 3 from J; bases not matched to a gene: 4. This CDR3 has 14 residues.

This receptor was taken from a woman aged 40 to 55 with COVID-19, enrolled during active disease. Sequencing was performed on peripheral blood. The V and J genes are TRBV5-1 and TRBJ1-3, with TRBD1 matching 7 bases. The CDR3 here is CASSTTGVGNTIYF. Written as DNA, the CDR3 is TGCGCCAGCAGCACCACAGGGGTTGGAAACACCATATATTTT.